This TCR beta chain was recovered during a study of CD8 T cells in ankylosing spondylitis (dated by TCRdb to about 2017). Regarding the study in general: T cell receptor beta repertoires were profiled in healthy donors and ankylosing spondylitis patients so that disease-linked TCR variants could be found. The whole study cohort included 85 to 120 healthy donors and 25 ankylosing spondylitis patients. Peripheral blood was sampled, and synovial fluid was additionally collected from ankylosing spondylitis patients.

Beyond this particular receptor, the publication reports: The disease-linked clones showed a CD8+ phenotype and occurred at relatively low frequencies in peripheral blood. Some motif variants had previously been reported in the synovial fluid and blood of reactive arthritis patients, which suggests shared mechanisms of disease initiation. Blood from ankylosing spondylitis patients appeared to be characterized by a TCR beta motif composed of eight highly homologous amino acid variants. The disease-linked clones were reported to be significantly enriched in matched synovial fluid samples from ankylosing spondylitis patients.

Sequencer: Illumina HiSeq 2500. Quantitative 5'-RACE with molecular barcodes was used to prepare TCR beta libraries. For the original study's pipeline: Disease-linked TCR variants were identified with a new computational method built on a probabilistic model of VDJ rearrangement. TCRdb's own reprocessing of the public reads used fastp at Q25 and MiXCR and kept productive beta chains. Entries that share a CDR3 protein sequence are merged under the most common genes and DNA. These V and J calls originate from TCRdb's pipeline instead of the authors' own analysis. The sample table records 450,000 to 550,000 distinct CDR3 sequences; under 5.5% of these occur just once. The biggest ten clones account for 3% to 4% of the sample. This clonotype was found many times. Its target antigen remains unknown. Per-nucleotide qualities are absent, and no much larger clonotype sits a single base away. As encoded in the germline V gene, CDR1 is MNHNS while CDR2 is SASEGT. After removal of 11 bases from V and 7 bases from J, the junction retains 8 bases not matched to a gene. Inclusive of the bounding cysteine and phenylalanine, the CDR3 is 12 residues long. Only the CDR3 part of the read is kept: 36 bases, read in frame from the first base.

The sequence was obtained from a male donor with ankylosing spondylitis. Material for sequencing was blood, either unsorted or a sorted T cell fraction (not recorded which). Here the chain combines TRBV6-1 and TRBJ1-2; the junction holds 9 bases that match TRBD1. The CDR3 corresponds to CAGRTGDSGYTF. The nucleotide sequence is given as TGTGCCGGAAGGACAGGGGATAGTGGCTACACCTTC.